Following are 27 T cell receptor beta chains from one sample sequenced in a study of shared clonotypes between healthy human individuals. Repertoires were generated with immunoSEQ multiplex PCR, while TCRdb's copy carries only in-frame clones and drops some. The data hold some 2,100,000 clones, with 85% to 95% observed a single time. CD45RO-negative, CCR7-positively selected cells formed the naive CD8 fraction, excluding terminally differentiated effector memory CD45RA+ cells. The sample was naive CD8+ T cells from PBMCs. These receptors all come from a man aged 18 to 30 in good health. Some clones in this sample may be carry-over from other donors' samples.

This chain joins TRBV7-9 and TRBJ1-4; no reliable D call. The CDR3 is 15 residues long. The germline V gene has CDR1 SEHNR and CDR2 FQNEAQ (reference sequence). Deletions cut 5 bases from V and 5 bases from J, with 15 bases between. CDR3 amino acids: CASSMVGWGNEKLFF. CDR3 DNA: TGTGCCAGCAGCATGGTGGGTTGGGGAAATGAAAAACTGTTTTTT.

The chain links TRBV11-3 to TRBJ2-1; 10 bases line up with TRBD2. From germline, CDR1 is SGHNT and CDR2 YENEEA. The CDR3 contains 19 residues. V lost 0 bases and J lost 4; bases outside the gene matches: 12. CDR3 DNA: TGTGCCAGCAGCTTAGATGGTCGGTATAGCGGGAGGACATACAATGAGCAGTTCTTC. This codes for CASSLDGRYSGRTYNEQFF.

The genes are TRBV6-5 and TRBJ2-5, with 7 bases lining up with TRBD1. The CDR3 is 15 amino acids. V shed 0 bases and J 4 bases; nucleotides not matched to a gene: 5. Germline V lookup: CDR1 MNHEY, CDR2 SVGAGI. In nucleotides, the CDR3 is TGTGCCAGCAGTTACTCCACAGGGGACCTAGAGACCCAGTACTTC. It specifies CASSYSTGDLETQYF.

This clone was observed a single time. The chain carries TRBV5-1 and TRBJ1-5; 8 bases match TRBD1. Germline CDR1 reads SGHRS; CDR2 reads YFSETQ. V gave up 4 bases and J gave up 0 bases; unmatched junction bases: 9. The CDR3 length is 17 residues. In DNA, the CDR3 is TGCGCCAGCAGCGGTCTGACAGGGGATTATAGCAATCAGCCCCAGCATTTT. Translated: CASSGLTGDYSNQPQHF. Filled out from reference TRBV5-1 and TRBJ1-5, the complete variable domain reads KAGVTQTPRYLIKTRGQQVTLSCSPISGHRSVSWYQQTPGQGLQFLFEYFSETQRNKGNFPGRFSGRQFSNSRSEMNVSTLELGDSALYLCASSGLTGDYSNQPQHFGDGTRLSIL.

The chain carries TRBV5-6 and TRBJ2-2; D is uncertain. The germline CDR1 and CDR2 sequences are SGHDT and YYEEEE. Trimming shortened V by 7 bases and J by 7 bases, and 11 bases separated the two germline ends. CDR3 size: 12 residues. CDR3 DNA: TGTGCCAGCCACTATCAAGGCGGGGAGCTGTTTTTT. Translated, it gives CASHYQGGELFF. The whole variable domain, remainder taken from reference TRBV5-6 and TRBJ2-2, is DAGVTQSPTHLIKTRGQQVTLRCSPKSGHDTVSWYQQALGQGPQFIFQYYEEEERQRGNFPDRFSGHQFPNYSSELNVNALLLGDSALYLCASHYQGGELFFGEGSRLTVL.

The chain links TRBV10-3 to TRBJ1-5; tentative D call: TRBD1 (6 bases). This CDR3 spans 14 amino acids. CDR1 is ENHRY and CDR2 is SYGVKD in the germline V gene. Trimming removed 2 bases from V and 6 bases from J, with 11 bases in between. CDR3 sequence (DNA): TGTGCCATCAGTGAGGAGGGCAGGGGTCAGCCCCAGCATTTT. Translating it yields CAISEEGRGQPQHF.

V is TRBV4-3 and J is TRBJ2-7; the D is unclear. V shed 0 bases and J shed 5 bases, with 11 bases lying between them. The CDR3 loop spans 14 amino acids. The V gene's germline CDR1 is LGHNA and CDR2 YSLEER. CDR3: CASSQDGSPDEQYF. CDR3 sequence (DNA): TGCGCCAGCAGCCAAGATGGGTCACCCGACGAGCAGTACTTC.

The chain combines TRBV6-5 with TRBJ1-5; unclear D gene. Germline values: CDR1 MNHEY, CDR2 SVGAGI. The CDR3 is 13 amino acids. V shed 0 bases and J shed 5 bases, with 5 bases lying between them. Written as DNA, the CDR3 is TGTGCCAGCAGTTACTCACTCTATCAGCCCCAGCATTTT. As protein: CASSYSLYQPQHF.

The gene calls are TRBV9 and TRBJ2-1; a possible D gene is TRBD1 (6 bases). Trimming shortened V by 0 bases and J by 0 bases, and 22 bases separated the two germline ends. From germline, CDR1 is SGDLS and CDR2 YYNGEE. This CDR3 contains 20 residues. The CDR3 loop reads CASSVASGGRVLSSYNEQFF. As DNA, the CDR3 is TGTGCCAGCAGCGTAGCTTCTGGGGGCAGGGTCCTAAGCTCCTACAATGAGCAGTTCTTC.

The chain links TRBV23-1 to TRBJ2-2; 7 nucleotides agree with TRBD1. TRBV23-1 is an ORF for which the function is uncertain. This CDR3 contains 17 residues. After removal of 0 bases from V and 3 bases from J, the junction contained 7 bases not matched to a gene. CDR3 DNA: TGCGCCAGCAGTCAATCGTCCCCAGGGGGTTACACCGGGGAGCTGTTTTTT. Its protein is CASSQSSPGGYTGELFF.

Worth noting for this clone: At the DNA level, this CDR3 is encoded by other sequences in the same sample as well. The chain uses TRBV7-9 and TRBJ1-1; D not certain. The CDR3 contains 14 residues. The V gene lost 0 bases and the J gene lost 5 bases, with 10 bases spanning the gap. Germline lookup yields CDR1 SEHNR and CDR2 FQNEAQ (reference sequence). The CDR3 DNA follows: TGTGCCAGCAGCTTAGCCCTGGACGGTACTGAAGCTTTCTTT. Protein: CASSLALDGTEAFF.

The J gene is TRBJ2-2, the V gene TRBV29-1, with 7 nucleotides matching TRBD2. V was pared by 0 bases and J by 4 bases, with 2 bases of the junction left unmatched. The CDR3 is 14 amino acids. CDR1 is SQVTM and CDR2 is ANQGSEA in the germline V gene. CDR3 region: CSVEEAGLTGELFF. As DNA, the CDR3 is TGCAGCGTTGAAGAAGCGGGACTCACCGGGGAGCTGTTTTTT.

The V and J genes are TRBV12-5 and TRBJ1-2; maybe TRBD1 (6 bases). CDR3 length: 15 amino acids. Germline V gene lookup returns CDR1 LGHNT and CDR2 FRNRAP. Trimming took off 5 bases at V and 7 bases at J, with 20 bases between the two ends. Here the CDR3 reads CASGTPVGGAGGYTF. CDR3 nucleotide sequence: TGTGCTAGTGGTACCCCCGTTGGGGGGGCCGGTGGCTACACCTTC.

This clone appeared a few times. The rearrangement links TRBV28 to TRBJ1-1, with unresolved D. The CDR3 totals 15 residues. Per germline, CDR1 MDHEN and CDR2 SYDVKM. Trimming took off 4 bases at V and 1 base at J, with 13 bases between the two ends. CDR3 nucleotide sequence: TGTGCCAGCAGTTCCCGGTGGGCGAGGAACACTGAAGCTTTCTTT. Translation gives CASSSRWARNTEAFF.

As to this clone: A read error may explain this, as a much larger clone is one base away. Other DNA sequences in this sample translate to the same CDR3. CDR3 region: CASSPSSYEQYF. Written as DNA, the CDR3 is TGTGCCAGCAGCCCGAGCTCCTACGAGCAGTACTTC. The chain carries TRBV2 and TRBJ2-7; D is unresolved. Trimming cost V 6 bases and J 0 bases, with 6 bases left between them. Looked up from germline, CDR1 is SNHLY and CDR2 is FYNNEI. The CDR3 runs to 12 residues.

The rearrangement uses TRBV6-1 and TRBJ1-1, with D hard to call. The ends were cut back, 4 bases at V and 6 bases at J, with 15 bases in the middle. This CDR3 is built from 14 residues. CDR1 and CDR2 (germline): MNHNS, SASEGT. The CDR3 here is CASSVGRSGPEAFF. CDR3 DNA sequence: TGTGCCAGCAGTGTGGGAAGGAGTGGGCCTGAAGCTTTCTTT.

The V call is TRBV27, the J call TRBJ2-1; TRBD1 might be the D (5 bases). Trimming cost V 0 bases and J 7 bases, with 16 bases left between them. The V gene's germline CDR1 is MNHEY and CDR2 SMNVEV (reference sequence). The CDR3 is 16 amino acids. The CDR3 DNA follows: TGTGCCAGCAGTTTATCTAGGGGTGGCAGGGTGAATGAGCAGTTCTTC. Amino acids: CASSLSRGGRVNEQFF.

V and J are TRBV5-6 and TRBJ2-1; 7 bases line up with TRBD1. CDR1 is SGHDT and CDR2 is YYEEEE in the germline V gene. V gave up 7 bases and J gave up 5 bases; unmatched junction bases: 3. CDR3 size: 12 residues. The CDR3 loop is CASATGDNEQFF. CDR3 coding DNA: TGTGCCAGCGCTACAGGGGACAATGAGCAGTTCTTC.

CDR3 in amino acids: CASSLAGGPTDTQYF. Written as DNA, the CDR3 is TGTGCCAGCAGCTTAGCGGGAGGGCCCACAGATACGCAGTATTTT. The chain links TRBV7-8 to TRBJ2-3; 7 positions match TRBD2. CDR3 length: 15 residues. The J segment lost 2 bases and the V segment lost 0 bases, leaving 2 bases of the junction unmatched. CDR1 SGHVS and CDR2 FQNEAQ come from the germline V gene.

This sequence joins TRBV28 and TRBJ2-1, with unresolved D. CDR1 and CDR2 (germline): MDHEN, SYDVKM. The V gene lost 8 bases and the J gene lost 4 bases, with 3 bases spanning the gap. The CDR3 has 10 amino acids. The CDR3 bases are TGTGCCAGCTTGTACAATGAGCAGTTCTTC. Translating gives CASLYNEQFF. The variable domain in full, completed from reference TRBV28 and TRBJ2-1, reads DVKVTQSSRYLVKRTGEKVFLECVQDMDHENMFWYRQDPGLGLRLIYFSYDVKMKEKGDIPEGYSVSREKKERFSLILESASTNQTSMYLCASLYNEQFFGPGTRLTVL.

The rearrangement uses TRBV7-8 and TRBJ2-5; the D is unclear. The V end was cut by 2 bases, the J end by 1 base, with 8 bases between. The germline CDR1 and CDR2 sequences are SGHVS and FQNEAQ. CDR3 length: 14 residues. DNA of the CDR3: TGTGCCAGCAGCTTATGGGTACCCCAAGAGACCCAGTACTTC. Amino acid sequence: CASSLWVPQETQYF.

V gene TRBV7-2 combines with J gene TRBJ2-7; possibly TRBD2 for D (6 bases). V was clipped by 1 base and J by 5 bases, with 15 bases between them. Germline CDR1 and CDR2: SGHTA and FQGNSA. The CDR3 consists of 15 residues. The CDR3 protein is CASSLDGGTTHEQYF. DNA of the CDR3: TGTGCCAGCAGCTTAGATGGCGGGACCACCCACGAGCAGTACTTC.

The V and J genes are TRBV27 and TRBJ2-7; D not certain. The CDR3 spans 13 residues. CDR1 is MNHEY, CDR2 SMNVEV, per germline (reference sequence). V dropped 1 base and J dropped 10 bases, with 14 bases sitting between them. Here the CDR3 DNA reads TGTGCCAGCAGTTTATTAGGTGACGGTTTACAGTACTTC. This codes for CASSLLGDGLQYF.

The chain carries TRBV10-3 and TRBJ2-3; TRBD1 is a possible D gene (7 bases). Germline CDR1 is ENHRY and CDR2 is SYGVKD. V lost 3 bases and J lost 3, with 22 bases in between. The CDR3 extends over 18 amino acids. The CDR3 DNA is TGTGCCATCAGTGACCCCAAAGGGGACAGCGGGCGTACAGATACGCAGTATTTT. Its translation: CAISDPKGDSGRTDTQYF.

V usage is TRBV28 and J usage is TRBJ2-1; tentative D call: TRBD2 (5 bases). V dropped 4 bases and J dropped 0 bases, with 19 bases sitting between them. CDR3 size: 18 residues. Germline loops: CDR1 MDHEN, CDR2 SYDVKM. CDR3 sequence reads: CASSSFPQRESSYNEQFF. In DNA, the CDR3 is TGTGCCAGCAGTTCTTTCCCTCAGAGGGAGTCCTCCTACAATGAGCAGTTCTTC.

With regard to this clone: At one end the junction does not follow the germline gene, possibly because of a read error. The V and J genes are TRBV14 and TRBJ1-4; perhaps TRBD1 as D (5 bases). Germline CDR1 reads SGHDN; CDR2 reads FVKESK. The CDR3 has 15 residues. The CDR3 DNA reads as TGTGCCGGCAGCCAAGAGACAGAGTTTAATGAAAAACTGTTTTTT. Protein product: CAGSQETEFNEKLFF.

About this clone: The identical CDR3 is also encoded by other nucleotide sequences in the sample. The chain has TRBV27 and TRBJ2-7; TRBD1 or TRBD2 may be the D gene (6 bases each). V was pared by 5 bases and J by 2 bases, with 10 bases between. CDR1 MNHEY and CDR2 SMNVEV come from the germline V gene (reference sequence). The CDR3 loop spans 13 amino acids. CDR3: CASSAGQTYEQYF. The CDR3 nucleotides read TGTGCCAGCAGTGCGGGACAAACCTACGAGCAGTACTTC.